Presented here are 16 T cell receptor beta chains from one specimen sequenced in a study of shared clonotypes between healthy human individuals. Generated by immunoSEQ multiplex PCR, the TCRdb table keeps only in-frame clones and is missing some. The table shows over 1.5 million clones, with 95% to 99% occurring only once. Sequencing was done on a sample of naive CD4+ T cells sorted from blood. Subset noted: CD45RA+ positively selected. The receptor set was obtained from a man aged 30-40 years in good health.

The chain joins TRBV15 to TRBJ2-7; D may be TRBD1 or TRBD2 (5 bases each). With 3 bases removed from V and 6 bases from J, the gap between germline ends came to 21 bases. CDR1 is LNHNV and CDR2 is YYDKDF in the germline V gene (reference sequence). This CDR3 comprises 16 residues. CDR3 loop: CATSRPGTLGGREQYF. The DNA of the CDR3 is TGTGCCACCAGCAGGCCCGGGACCCTGGGCGGCCGCGAGCAGTACTTC.

The V gene is TRBV14, the J gene TRBJ2-7; perhaps TRBD1 as D (6 bases). V gave up 8 bases and J gave up 4 bases, with 21 bases separating them. There are 15 residues in the CDR3. Germline loops: CDR1 SGHDN, CDR2 FVKESK. CDR3 sequence: CASSQGNIRQYEQYF. CDR3 bases: TGTGCCAGCTCTCAGGGGAACATCCGTCAGTACGAGCAGTACTTC.

Of note for this clone: The sample contains more than one DNA sequence encoding this CDR3. The J gene is TRBJ2-1, the V gene TRBV15, with D hard to call. The germline gives CDR1 LNHNV, CDR2 YYDKDF (reference sequence). CDR3 length: 15 residues. V was cut by 0 bases and J by 5 bases, with 11 bases left in between. This CDR3 reads CATSRDNPRHNEQFF. CDR3 nucleotides: TGTGCCACCAGCAGAGATAACCCCCGCCACAATGAGCAGTTCTTC.

CDR3 sequence (DNA): TGTGCCAGCAGCTTCCTGGGGGTGCTAGCCAAAAACATTCAGTACTTC. Translating gives CASSFLGVLAKNIQYF. The chain carries TRBV7-9 and TRBJ2-4; either TRBD1 or TRBD2 may fit D (5 bases each). Trimming removed 3 bases from V and 0 bases from J, with 12 bases in between. The germline gives CDR1 SEHNR, CDR2 FQNEAQ (reference sequence). This CDR3 has 16 residues.

This rearrangement joins TRBV5-8 to TRBJ2-1; 9 bases match TRBD1. The V gene end was trimmed by 1 base and the J gene end by 1 base; junction bases not matched to a gene: 6. CDR1 and CDR2 from the germline V gene are SGHTS and YDEGEE. This CDR3 is 17 amino acids long. CDR3 in DNA: TGTGCCAGCAGCTTGAAGGGACAGGGAAAATCCTACAATGAGCAGTTCTTC. Its translation: CASSLKGQGKSYNEQFF.

V gene TRBV9 combines with J gene TRBJ2-2; maybe TRBD1 (6 bases). The CDR3 covers 14 residues. V lost 7 bases to trimming and J lost 2 bases, with 12 bases between them. Germline assignment: CDR1 SGDLS and CDR2 YYNGEE. The CDR3 DNA reads TGTGCCAGCGGACGGACAGCCAACACCGGGGAGCTGTTTTTT. Residues: CASGRTANTGELFF. Combining the CDR3 with reference TRBV9 and TRBJ2-2 gives the whole variable domain DSGVTQTPKHLITATGQRVTLRCSPRSGDLSVYWYQQSLDQGLQFLIQYYNGEERAKGNILERFSAQQFPDLHSELNLSSLELGDSALYFCASGRTANTGELFFGEGSRLTVL.

The chain is built from TRBV28 and TRBJ2-7; 8 nucleotides align to TRBD2. The CDR3 extends over 15 amino acids. Trimming took 4 bases from V and 6 from J; bases not matched to a gene: 11. Looked up from germline, CDR1 is MDHEN and CDR2 is SYDVKM. For the CDR3, the DNA is TGTGCCAGCAGTTCCTTGGGAGCGGGAGATCGCGAGCAGTACTTC. Its translation is CASSSLGAGDREQYF.

This clone was detected once. The V gene is TRBV5-1, the J gene TRBJ2-3; 8 bases map to TRBD2. V shed 4 bases, J shed 1 base, and the junction held 8 bases outside the gene matches. The CDR3 loop spans 16 amino acids. Per the germline V gene, CDR1 is SGHRS and CDR2 is YFSETQ. The CDR3 DNA sequence: TGCGCCAGCAGCCCCACCGGGACTAGGGGCACAGATACGCAGTATTTT. Amino acid sequence: CASSPTGTRGTDTQYF.

The chain employs TRBV2 and TRBJ1-5, with D tentatively TRBD1 (5 bases). The CDR3 covers 16 residues. Per the germline V gene, CDR1 is SNHLY and CDR2 is FYNNEI. V was shortened by 4 bases and J by 4 bases, with 17 bases between the two germline ends. The CDR3 nucleotides are TGTGCCAGCAGTGCACAGGCGGCTCGGAGTAATCAGCCCCAGCATTTT. It translates to CASSAQAARSNQPQHF.

This chain links TRBV7-9 with TRBJ1-5, with 7 positions matching TRBD1. The V gene end was trimmed by 3 bases and the J gene end by 5 bases; junction bases not matched to a gene: 7. Germline V gene lookup returns CDR1 SEHNR and CDR2 FQNEAQ (reference sequence). This CDR3 spans 15 amino acids. CDR3 in DNA: TGTGCCAGCAGCTTGACAGGGAATGGTGATCAGCCCCAGCATTTT. Translation gives CASSLTGNGDQPQHF.

This chain connects TRBV27 to TRBJ2-7; TRBD2 might be the D (7 bases). With 6 bases removed from V and 2 bases from J, the gap between germline ends came to 20 bases. Germline assignment: CDR1 MNHEY and CDR2 SMNVEV (reference sequence). The CDR3 consists of 16 residues. As DNA, the CDR3 is TGTGCCAGCAGCCGGGGGGAGGACAGACCTGCCTACGAGCAGTACTTC. It translates to CASSRGEDRPAYEQYF.

The chain couples TRBV11-3 to TRBJ2-1, with D tentatively TRBD2 (5 bases). Germline lookup yields CDR1 SGHNT and CDR2 YENEEA. V was pared by 3 bases and J by 4 bases, with 13 bases between. The CDR3 runs to 15 residues. CDR3 DNA: TGTGCCAGCAGCTTGGGTTTGACTAATTACAATGAGCAGTTCTTC. This sequence encodes CASSLGLTNYNEQFF.

This rearrangement joins TRBV5-1 to TRBJ2-3; unclear D gene. This CDR3 comprises 14 residues. The germline V gene has CDR1 SGHRS and CDR2 YFSETQ. The V end was cut by 8 bases, the J end by 2 bases, with 15 bases between. Here the CDR3 DNA reads TGCGCCAGTAAGGATAGGATTTTCACAGATACGCAGTATTTT. It specifies CASKDRIFTDTQYF.

This sequence joins TRBV7-2 and TRBJ2-3; D is undetermined. Per germline, CDR1 SGHTA and CDR2 FQGNSA. Deletions cut 8 bases from V and 6 bases from J, with 9 bases between. This CDR3 contains 11 residues. The CDR3 loop reads CASSLRDTQYF. In nucleotides, the CDR3 is TGTGCCAGCTCCTTAAGGGATACGCAGTATTTT. Full variable domain (rest looked up from reference TRBV7-2 and TRBJ2-3): GAGVSQSPSNKVTEKGKDVELRCDPISGHTALYWYRQSLGQGLEFLIYFQGNSAPDKSGLPSDRFSAERTGGSVSTLTIQRTQQEDSAVYLCASSLRDTQYFGPGTRLTVL.

V usage is TRBV27 and J usage is TRBJ1-1; 7 bases fit TRBD1. V shed 6 bases and J 1 base; nucleotides not matched to a gene: 14. This CDR3 is built from 17 residues. Germline V CDR1 and CDR2: MNHEY, SMNVEV (reference sequence). CDR3 bases: TGTGCCAGCAGACCCAGGACAGGAAAAGACAAGAACACTGAAGCTTTCTTT. Translation gives CASRPRTGKDKNTEAFF.

This clone was recorded once. This rearrangement joins TRBV11-3 to TRBJ2-7; TRBD2 matches at 7 bases. Germline CDR1 and CDR2: SGHNT and YENEEA. The CDR3 sequence is 16 residues long. Unmatched junction bases numbered 10, after V lost 1 base and J lost 4 bases. DNA for the CDR3: TGTGCCAGCAGCTTAGGGCGGGAGTGGATAGGTTACGAGCAGTACTTC. Amino acids: CASSLGREWIGYEQYF.